The 8 T cell receptor beta chains reported below all come from one sample, sequenced in a study of molecular identifiers for immune sequencing clone quantification. One entry per CDR3 protein results from TCRdb running MiXCR on the PCR reads. Altogether over 300,000 distinct CDR3 sequences are present, 24% being singletons, with the ten largest covering approximately 0.74%. The sample comprised naive CD8+ T cells from blood, with Jurkat cell RNA spiked in. Subset: FACS-sorted CD8+CD4-CCR7+CD45RA+ naive T cells. These receptors came from a human donor in good health. Some libraries in this study had Jurkat cell RNA spiked in.

A few counts support this clonotype. The genes are TRBV7-9 and TRBJ2-1, with D uncertain. The CDR3 covers 12 residues. V was cut by 1 base and J by 10 bases, with 8 bases left in between. The germline CDR1 and CDR2 sequences are SEHNR and FQNEAQ (reference sequence). The CDR3 DNA sequence: TGTGCCAGCAGCTTAGGGTCCTTCGAGCAGTTCTTC. It is translated as CASSLGSFEQFF.

A note on this clonotype: This may come from a read error, since a much larger clone is one base off. V usage is TRBV6-6 and J usage is TRBJ2-3; tentative D call: TRBD2 (5 bases). CDR3 length equals 13 residues. Germline V gives CDR1 MNHNY, CDR2 SVGAGI (reference sequence). CDR3 sequence: CASSGTAADAQYF. The CDR3 region has the DNA TGTGCCAGCAGTGGTACAGCGGCAGATGCGCAGTATTTT.

Details on this clonotype: Given a much more abundant clone one base away, this may be a read error. The J gene is TRBJ1-4, the V gene TRBV6-5; tentative D call: TRBD1 (5 bases). The CDR3 has 13 amino acids. Germline V CDR1 and CDR2: MNHEY, SVGAGI. CDR3 sequence (DNA): TGTGCCAGCAGCTCCGGGGCCCAGGCGAAACTGGTTTTT. Residues: CASSSGAQAKLVF.

There are a few counts of this clonotype. The J gene is TRBJ2-6, the V gene TRBV5-4; D might be TRBD2 (6 bases). CDR1 is SGHNT and CDR2 is YYREEE in the germline V gene (reference sequence). This CDR3 is 19 amino acids long. The V gene lost 1 base and the J gene lost 0 bases, with 17 bases spanning the gap. Here the CDR3 DNA reads TGTGCCAGCAGCTTGTATGGGGGACTTGAACGCTCTGGGGCCAACGTCCTGACTTTC. It is translated as CASSLYGGLERSGANVLTF.

This clonotype was observed a few times. V usage is TRBV4-3 and J usage is TRBJ1-3; maybe TRBD1 (5 bases). Germline V gene lookup returns CDR1 LGHNA and CDR2 YSLEER. Trimming left V 0 bases short and J 0 bases short, with 15 bases between. This CDR3 comprises 18 residues. The CDR3 region has the DNA TGCGCCAGCAGCCAAGATTGGGTCGGGGGTCCCTCTGGAAACACCATATATTTT. Encoded protein: CASSQDWVGGPSGNTIYF.

The rearrangement uses TRBV4-1 and TRBJ1-5; 7 positions agree with TRBD1. The CDR3 consists of 15 residues. Germline values: CDR1 MGHRA, CDR2 YSYEKL. J lost 2 bases, V lost 1 base, and 2 bases had no gene match. CDR3 sequence: CASSQVTGGNQPQHF. CDR3 nucleotide sequence: TGCGCCAGCAGCCAAGTTACAGGGGGCAATCAGCCCCAGCATTTT.

The gene calls are TRBV19 and TRBJ2-3, with TRBD2 matching 9 bases. V lost 5 bases and J lost 4; bases outside the gene matches: 7. The CDR3 has 15 residues. CDR1 LNHDA and CDR2 SQIVND come from the germline V gene (reference sequence). The CDR3 reads CASSWLAGLADTQYF. CDR3 DNA: TGTGCCAGTAGTTGGCTAGCGGGACTCGCAGATACGCAGTATTTT. Drawing the rest from reference TRBV19 and TRBJ2-3, the complete variable domain is DGGITQSPKYLFRKEGQNVTLSCEQNLNHDAMYWYRQDPGQGLRLIYYSQIVNDFQKGDIAEGYSVSREKKESFPLTVTSAQKNPTAFYLCASSWLAGLADTQYFGPGTRLTVL.

The chain carries TRBV13 and TRBJ2-7; D is perhaps TRBD1 (5 bases). The germline V gene has CDR1 PRHDT and CDR2 FYEKMQ (reference sequence). The CDR3 totals 13 residues. Trimming left V 4 bases short and J 7 bases short, with 14 bases between. The CDR3 region is CASSSESGNEQYF. The CDR3 nucleotides read TGTGCCAGCAGCTCGGAGTCAGGGAATGAGCAGTACTTC. Supplemented by reference TRBV13 and TRBJ2-7, the full variable domain reads AAGVIQSPRHLIKEKRETATLKCYPIPRHDTVYWYQQGPGQDPQFLISFYEKMQSDKGSIPDRFSAQQFSDYHSELNMSSLELGDSALYFCASSSESGNEQYFGPGTRLTVT.